This TCR beta chain was identified in a study of T cell responses to AZD1222 COVID-19 vaccine (dated by TCRdb to about 2021). General notes on the study: AZD1222 recipients whose second dose came at about 4 weeks and those whose second dose came at about 12 weeks were combined into one group, since spike-specific TCR depth and breadth did not differ between the two schedules. TCR sequencing was performed for fewer than 250 trial participants, of whom 200 to 210 were given two doses of AZD1222 and approximately 25 were given two doses of MenACWY control vaccine. Trial participants were enrolled by age into 18-55, 56-69 and 70-plus year subgroups, with around 150, 28 and 57 TCR-sequenced participants respectively. What the work shows at the level of the full study, not this receptor alone: The vaccine-associated CD4 TCRs covered the entire spike protein, and the dominant responses fell in regions 160-218 and 743-854. The 56-69-year group was small, and its depth increase did not reach significance, likely because of low power. Most participants were white British and females outnumbered males, and the authors suggested that clonal diversity may have been underestimated. No day 14 peak-response samples were available, so repertoires were characterized only after the peak T cell response. Only a handful of AZD1222 recipients were SARS-CoV-2 seropositive at baseline, limiting conclusions about previously exposed vaccinees. Epitopes outside the regions mutated in the B.1.351 and B.1.1.7 variants were reportedly recognized by nearly half of the unique spike-specific TCRs. Spike-specific TCR breadth and depth rose significantly after two AZD1222 doses compared with day 0 and with MenACWY recipients.

The time point label corresponds to: baseline before first vaccination. The vaccinee samples were drawn from two UK trials, COV001 and COV002, one of which was a single-blind randomized controlled phase 2/3 trial testing AZD1222 (ChAdOx1 nCoV-19) in healthy adults. For TCRbeta chain sequencing, PBMC samples were collected from trial participants at day 0 and at day 28 after the second dose. The CDR3 regions of human TCRbeta chains were subjected to immunosequencing. The paper's data handling went like this. TCRs in the repertoires were matched against a reference library of SARS-CoV-2-specific TCRs that had been generated with the MIRA antigen-specificity platform. Breadth meant the fraction of unique TCRs that were SARS-CoV-2-associated, whereas depth meant the fraction of total T cells that were SARS-CoV-2-associated. Each spike-specific TCR was assigned to its reactive spike region and to a CD4 or CD8 class using the MIRA data. Log10-transformed breadth and depth values were compared by one-way ANOVA with Sidak's multiple comparisons tests. The source is immuneACCESS, and TCRdb retained only in-frame sequences with V and J called. Part of the clones is not carried over; for the studies checked, unresolved V genes explain less than half of this, and the remainder is unexplained. V, J and clone size were drawn from that table, and D and trimming were deduced from the DNA. A total of more than 150,000 clones appear in this sample, around 94% of them only once. The ten largest clones take up about 0.64% of the sample.

As regards this clone: Its antigen specificity is not known. No base quality information exists; no much larger clone differs at one position.

This receptor was taken from an adult in good health. Specimen: peripheral blood, collected on day 0 of AZD1222 vaccination.

Here is the DNA: TGCGCCAGCAGCTTACAATCCGTGGATACGCAGTATTTT. This is translated as CASSLQSVDTQYF. The receptor chain draws on TRBV5-1 and TRBJ2-3, with no D gene named confidently. There are 13 amino acids in the CDR3, from cysteine to phenylalanine inclusive. Only the CDR3 portion is preserved as DNA: 39 bases, with reading frame beginning at the first base. CDR1 and CDR2, per the germline V gene, are SGHRS and YFSETQ. V sheds 2 bases and J sheds 6 bases, leaving 10 bases between their ends.